The rows below give T cell receptor beta chains drawn from one sample of a study of shared clonotypes between healthy human individuals. Here immunoSEQ multiplex PCR was the method, and the copy in TCRdb shows in-frame clones only, minus some. The data show hundreds of thousands of clones, 73% seen once. The sample consisted of memory CD4+ T cells sorted from blood. These receptors originate from a woman younger than 45 in good health. Both conserved end residues are part of each CDR3. D genes are given only for firm matches. Clone size appears in some rows only: once, few, many, or a class for an expanded clone.

J: TRBJ1-2; V: TRBV19; length: 15; size: .; D: .; DNA: TGTGCCAGTAGTATTACGGGGGGTACTAACTATGGCTACACCTTC; CDR3: CASSITGGTNYGYTF
J: TRBJ2-7; V: TRBV14; length: 16; size: once; D: .; DNA: TGTGCCAGCAGCCAAGCCGGACCCCATCTCTCCTACGAGCAGTACTTC; CDR3: CASSQAGPHLSYEQYF
J: TRBJ2-5; V: TRBV4-1; length: 15; size: .; D: .; DNA: TGCGCCAGCAGCCAAGTATCGGGGACGGCGGAGACCCAGTACTTC; CDR3: CASSQVSGTAETQYF
J: TRBJ2-1; V: TRBV6-5; length: 13; size: many; D: TRBD2; DNA: TGTGCCAGCAGGGGTCTAGCGGGCAATGAGCAGTTCTTC; CDR3: CASRGLAGNEQFF
J: TRBJ2-5; V: TRBV5-1; length: 15; size: .; D: .; DNA: TGCGCCAGCAGCCCGGGCGGGATTGTTCTAGAGACCCAGTACTTC; CDR3: CASSPGGIVLETQYF
J: TRBJ2-2; V: TRBV5-1; length: 14; size: .; D: TRBD1; DNA: TGCGCCAGCAGCATAGAAGGACAGGGCCGGGAGCTGTTTTTT; CDR3: CASSIEGQGRELFF
J: TRBJ2-3; V: TRBV19; length: 17; size: .; D: TRBD1; DNA: TGTGCCAGTAGTAGGGATCGGGGGACAGGGGGCATGGATACGCAGTATTTT; CDR3: CASSRDRGTGGMDTQYF
J: TRBJ1-2; V: TRBV5-8; length: 13; size: once; D: .; DNA: TGTGCCAGCAGCTTGTCTTGGCCCTATGGCTACACCTTC; CDR3: CASSLSWPYGYTF
J: TRBJ2-1; V: TRBV6-5; length: 14; size: many; D: TRBD2; DNA: TGTGCCAGCAGTCTAGCGGGAGAAAACAATGAGCAGTTCTTC; CDR3: CASSLAGENNEQFF
J: TRBJ2-3; V: TRBV27; length: 13; size: .; D: .; DNA: TGTGCCAGCACCCCAAGGGTAACAGATACGCAGTATTTT; CDR3: CASTPRVTDTQYF
J: TRBJ1-2; V: TRBV19; length: 15; size: few; D: TRBD1; DNA: TGTGCCAGTAGTATCGGGGGACAGCTTCCCTATGGCTACACCTTC; CDR3: CASSIGGQLPYGYTF
J: TRBJ1-4; V: TRBV19; length: 13; size: many; D: .; DNA: TGTGCCAGTAGCCCCGTGGCTAATGAAAAACTGTTTTTT; CDR3: CASSPVANEKLFF
J: TRBJ1-5; V: TRBV5-1; length: 14; size: .; D: .; DNA: TGCGCCAGCAGCTTGGGGGGCCTCAATCAGCCCCAGCATTTT; CDR3: CASSLGGLNQPQHF
J: TRBJ1-5; V: TRBV6-1; length: 13; size: .; D: .; DNA: TGTGCCAGCAGTGGAGGGCTGCATCAGCCCCAGCATTTT; CDR3: CASSGGLHQPQHF
J: TRBJ1-5; V: TRBV19; length: 17; size: .; D: TRBD1; DNA: TGTGCCAGTAGTATTTCTTGGACAGGGGGCTTCGGTCAGCCCCAGCATTTT; CDR3: CASSISWTGGFGQPQHF
J: TRBJ2-1; V: TRBV20-1; length: 11; size: .; D: .; DNA: TGCAGTGCTAGCAGCTACAATGAGCAGTTCTTC; CDR3: CSASSYNEQFF
J: TRBJ1-2; V: TRBV5-6; length: 16; size: .; D: .; DNA: TGTGCCAGCAGCCCGGGACTCGGGGGACCTAACTATGGCTACACCTTC; CDR3: CASSPGLGGPNYGYTF
J: TRBJ1-2; V: TRBV11-2; length: 15; size: .; D: .; DNA: TGTGCCAGCAGCTTAGTAGCAGGATCTAACTATGGCTACACCTTC; CDR3: CASSLVAGSNYGYTF
J: TRBJ2-7; V: TRBV15; length: 15; size: .; D: TRBD1; DNA: TGTGCCACCAGCAGAGGGGGGACAGTTGCCTACGAGCAGTACTTC; CDR3: CATSRGGTVAYEQYF
J: TRBJ1-1; V: TRBV30; length: 13; size: .; D: TRBD1; DNA: TGTGCCAGAAACAGGGGGCCGACCACTGAAGCTTTCTTT; CDR3: CARNRGPTTEAFF
J: TRBJ2-1; V: TRBV5-4; length: 18; size: .; D: .; DNA: TGTGCCAGCAGCTTTGGTAGCGGCCACTTGAGCTCCTACAATGAGCAGTTCTTC; CDR3: CASSFGSGHLSSYNEQFF
J: TRBJ2-4; V: TRBV4-1; length: 16; size: .; D: .; DNA: TGCGCCAGCAGCCAAGAGTATGGGGGGTCGGTAAACATTCAGTACTTC; CDR3: CASSQEYGGSVNIQYF
J: TRBJ2-3; V: TRBV18; length: 15; size: .; D: .; DNA: TGTGCCAGCTCACCATCGCCAGGGGGCACAGATACGCAGTATTTT; CDR3: CASSPSPGGTDTQYF
J: TRBJ1-4; V: TRBV6-1; length: 15; size: few; D: TRBD1; DNA: TGTGCCAGCAGTGAGACGACAGGGTTCGGGGAAAAACTGTTTTTT; CDR3: CASSETTGFGEKLFF
J: TRBJ2-7; V: TRBV10-1; length: 14; size: few; D: TRBD1; DNA: TGCGCCAGCAGTGAGGGACAGGGCTTCTACGAGCAGTACTTC; CDR3: CASSEGQGFYEQYF
J: TRBJ1-5; V: TRBV6-1; length: 15; size: .; D: .; DNA: TGTGCCAGCAGTAGGGAAGAGGGTCGGGATCAGCCCCAGCATTTT; CDR3: CASSREEGRDQPQHF
J: TRBJ2-1; V: TRBV27; length: 14; size: .; D: .; DNA: TGTGCCAGCAGGGCGGGGAGGTCCTACAATGAGCAGTTCTTC; CDR3: CASRAGRSYNEQFF
J: TRBJ2-1; V: TRBV9; length: 18; size: .; D: TRBD2; DNA: TGTGCCAGCAGCGCCATAACCGGGACTAGCGGGAGTGTAGGTGAGCAGTTCTTC; CDR3: CASSAITGTSGSVGEQFF
J: TRBJ2-3; V: TRBV10-2; length: 12; size: .; D: .; DNA: TGCGCCAGCGGACCCTTATTGGATACGCAGTATTTT; CDR3: CASGPLLDTQYF
J: TRBJ1-3; V: TRBV4-1; length: 16; size: .; D: .; DNA: TGCGCCAGCAGCCAAGGAGGAGCGATCTCTGGAAACACCATATATTTT; CDR3: CASSQGGAISGNTIYF
J: TRBJ2-7; V: TRBV7-2; length: 14; size: .; D: .; DNA: TGTGCCAGCAGCTTTTTAGCGGATGGGGGCGAGCAGTACTTC; CDR3: CASSFLADGGEQYF
J: TRBJ2-1; V: TRBV21-1; length: 13; size: few; D: .; DNA: TGTGCACCGGGTCGGGCGGCCTACAATGAGCAGTTCTTC; CDR3: CAPGRAAYNEQFF
J: TRBJ2-7; V: TRBV5-1; length: 15; size: few; D: TRBD2; DNA: TGCGCCAGCAGCTTAGCACTAGCGGGAATACGCGAGCAGTACTTC; CDR3: CASSLALAGIREQYF
J: TRBJ2-2; V: TRBV19; length: 15; size: once; D: .; DNA: TGTGCCAGTATGGGGCGAATTGCCTTCACCGGGGAGCTGTTTTTT; CDR3: CASMGRIAFTGELFF
J: TRBJ1-4; V: TRBV7-9; length: 14; size: many; D: TRBD1; DNA: TGTGCCAGCAGCCGGGACAGGGGTGAAGAAAAACTGTTTTTT; CDR3: CASSRDRGEEKLFF
J: TRBJ1-1; V: TRBV28; length: 13; size: .; D: .; DNA: TGTGCCAGCAGGGGGGTATCCCCCACTGAAGCTTTCTTT; CDR3: CASRGVSPTEAFF
J: TRBJ1-1; V: TRBV18; length: 11; size: .; D: .; DNA: TGTGCCAGCTCACCAGGGAGGGTAGCTTTCTTT; CDR3: CASSPGRVAFF
J: TRBJ2-1; V: TRBV6-5; length: 10; size: .; D: TRBD2; DNA: TGTGCCAGCCGCGGGAGCGGAAAGTTCTTC; CDR3: CASRGSGKFF
J: TRBJ2-5; V: TRBV21-1; length: 15; size: few; D: .; DNA: TGTGCCAGCAAACCCTACAGGGGCGTGCGTCGAGAGCAGTACTTC; CDR3: CASKPYRGVRREQYF
J: TRBJ2-1; V: TRBV28; length: 15; size: once; D: TRBD2; DNA: TGTGCCAGCACCGACCCTAGCGGGAGGGCCGTTGAGCAGTTCTTC; CDR3: CASTDPSGRAVEQFF
J: TRBJ2-5; V: TRBV11-2; length: 16; size: .; D: .; DNA: TGTGCCAGCAGCTTAGATCGAACAGGGAGCCAAGAGACCCAGTACTTC; CDR3: CASSLDRTGSQETQYF
J: TRBJ2-2; V: TRBV4-1; length: 15; size: .; D: .; DNA: TGCGCCAGCAGCCAAGATTGGACCTACACCGGGGAGCTGTTTTTT; CDR3: CASSQDWTYTGELFF
J: TRBJ1-1; V: TRBV25-1; length: 14; size: .; D: .; DNA: TGTGCCAGCAGTGATATTGGAGGGGACACTGAAGCTTTCTTT; CDR3: CASSDIGGDTEAFF
J: TRBJ1-3; V: TRBV11-2; length: 18; size: .; D: .; DNA: TGTGCCAGCAGGTCTCCCGGGAGGGCGCGGGAAAAGGGAAACACCATATATTTT; CDR3: CASRSPGRAREKGNTIYF
J: TRBJ2-7; V: TRBV5-1; length: 16; size: .; D: TRBD2; DNA: TGCGCCAGCAGCTTGTTCCTAGCGGGAGGCTGGCGCGAGCAGTACTTC; CDR3: CASSLFLAGGWREQYF
J: TRBJ2-7; V: TRBV28; length: 15; size: .; D: .; DNA: TGTGCCAGCAGTTTAGGGTCAGAGACTAACTACGAGCAGTACTTC; CDR3: CASSLGSETNYEQYF
J: TRBJ2-7; V: TRBV7-3; length: 14; size: .; D: TRBD1; DNA: TGTGCCAGCAGCTCCGGACAGGGGATCGGCGAGCAGTACTTC; CDR3: CASSSGQGIGEQYF
J: TRBJ1-5; V: TRBV18; length: 13; size: .; D: .; DNA: TGTGCCAGCTCACCACGCGCGGATCAGCCCCAGCATTTT; CDR3: CASSPRADQPQHF
J: TRBJ2-5; V: TRBV10-2; length: 13; size: once; D: TRBD1; DNA: TGCGCCAGCAGGATGTACAGGGGGGAGACCCAGTACTTC; CDR3: CASRMYRGETQYF
J: TRBJ2-1; V: TRBV28; length: 16; size: .; D: .; DNA: TGTGCCAGCAGCCCCCGTCCAGGGCGGACCTACAATGAGCAGTTCTTC; CDR3: CASSPRPGRTYNEQFF
J: TRBJ2-3; V: TRBV27; length: 14; size: once; D: TRBD1; DNA: TGTGCCAGCACCACAGGGGGCGCGGTAGATACGCAGTATTTT; CDR3: CASTTGGAVDTQYF
J: TRBJ2-5; V: TRBV20-1; length: 11; size: .; D: .; DNA: TGCAGTGGTGCCCCGGAAGAGACCCAGTACTTC; CDR3: CSGAPEETQYF
J: TRBJ2-7; V: TRBV27; length: 14; size: .; D: .; DNA: TGTGCCAGCAGCCCCCTAGCAAACTCCTACGAGCAGTACTTC; CDR3: CASSPLANSYEQYF
J: TRBJ2-7; V: TRBV2; length: 15; size: .; D: TRBD2; DNA: TGTGCCAGCAGTGAAGGCCTAGCGGGAGATCCCGAGCAGTACTTC; CDR3: CASSEGLAGDPEQYF
J: TRBJ1-2; V: TRBV2; length: 11; size: .; D: .; DNA: TGTGCCAGCAGAGGGCTGGGAGGCTACACCTTC; CDR3: CASRGLGGYTF
J: TRBJ1-1; V: TRBV2; length: 15; size: medium-sized; D: .; DNA: TGTGCCAGCAGCCCGACTGGGGGGGAGAACACTGAAGCTTTCTTT; CDR3: CASSPTGGENTEAFF
J: TRBJ1-1; V: TRBV18; length: 13; size: .; D: .; DNA: TGTGCCAGCTCACCATCAGGGGACACTGAAGCTTTCTTT; CDR3: CASSPSGDTEAFF
J: TRBJ1-1; V: TRBV7-2; length: 14; size: .; D: .; DNA: TGTGCCAGCAGCCACGGACAGATGAACACTGAAGCTTTCTTT; CDR3: CASSHGQMNTEAFF
J: TRBJ1-1; V: TRBV5-1; length: 14; size: .; D: .; DNA: TGCGCCAGCAGCATTCAGGGTTGGGCCACTGAAGCTTTCTTT; CDR3: CASSIQGWATEAFF